The 17 T cell receptor beta chains below were found in one sample sequenced in a study of memory CD4+ T cells and cytomegalovirus serostatus. Data came from immunoSEQ multiplex PCR; TCRdb stores just in-frame clones and leaves some out. The sample has over 50,000 clones, around 78% seen once; the top ten hold 1.6%. The sort gate was single viable CD3+CD4+CD8-CD45RO+ cells for memory CD4+ T cells. Sequencing was performed on memory CD4+ T cells from blood. The origin of the receptors is an adult in good health and CMV-seronegative.

The V and J genes are TRBV15 and TRBJ2-7, with 7 positions matching TRBD2. This CDR3 spans 15 amino acids. V shed 1 base and J 0 bases; nucleotides not matched to a gene: 3. The germline V gene has CDR1 LNHNV and CDR2 YYDKDF (reference sequence). The CDR3 loop reads CATSRAGGSSYEQYF. In DNA, the CDR3 is TGTGCCACCAGCAGAGCCGGGGGGAGCTCCTACGAGCAGTACTTC.

The chain is built from TRBV2 and TRBJ2-1; D perhaps matches TRBD2 (7 bases). V was pared by 5 bases and J by 1 base, with 18 bases between. Germline V gene sequence: CDR1 SNHLY, CDR2 FYNNEI. The CDR3 loop spans 17 amino acids. The CDR3 loop is CASSSFAAGASYNEQFF. The CDR3 DNA sequence: TGTGCCAGCAGTTCGTTCGCGGCGGGGGCTTCCTACAATGAGCAGTTCTTC.

In DNA, the CDR3 is TGTGCCAGCCGAAGGACTCAAAGCTCCTACGAGCAGTACTTC. Translating gives CASRRTQSSYEQYF. The chain carries TRBV5-4 and TRBJ2-7, with D possibly being TRBD2 (5 bases). V was clipped by 7 bases and J by 0 bases, with 14 bases between them. Germline V gene lookup returns CDR1 SGHNT and CDR2 YYREEE (reference sequence). The CDR3 extends over 14 amino acids.

V gene TRBV6-5 combines with J gene TRBJ1-1; D gene unclear. Deletions cut 10 bases from V and 6 bases from J, with 12 bases between. In germline, CDR1 is MNHEY, CDR2 SVGAGI. This CDR3 is built from 11 residues. The CDR3 here is CATGKGAEAFF. For the CDR3, the DNA is TGTGCCACTGGAAAGGGCGCTGAAGCTTTCTTT.

The chain joins TRBV29-1 to TRBJ1-1, with 7 bases fitting TRBD1. Germline V CDR1 and CDR2: SQVTM, ANQGSEA. V was pared by 3 bases and J by 4 bases, with 23 bases of the junction left unmatched. The length of the CDR3 is 19 residues. The CDR3 here is CSVDPRTGPPHREATEAFF. The CDR3 nucleotides are TGCAGCGTTGACCCTAGGACAGGTCCCCCCCACCGTGAGGCCACTGAAGCTTTCTTT.

In its sample, this clone was seen once. This chain joins TRBV13 and TRBJ1-2; D is undetermined. The CDR3 is 17 residues long. V gave up 1 base and J gave up 0 bases, with 15 bases separating them. The germline CDR1 and CDR2 sequences are PRHDT and FYEKMQ (reference sequence). CDR3 nucleotide sequence: TGTGCCAGCAGCTTAGTCCGGACCGGGGTAGCTAACTATGGCTACACCTTC. It encodes CASSLVRTGVANYGYTF.

V and J are TRBV7-2 and TRBJ2-1; TRBD2 might be the D (6 bases). Trimming removed 7 bases from V and 7 bases from J, with 17 bases in between. Germline V lookup: CDR1 SGHTA, CDR2 FQGNSA. The CDR3 totals 14 residues. The DNA for the CDR3 is TGTGCCAGCACCCCCAGGGAGGCGCGGAATGAGCAGTTCTTC. Its protein product is CASTPREARNEQFF.

CDR3 region: CASSYSIGYTF. As DNA, the CDR3 is TGTGCCAGCAGTTACTCGATTGGCTACACCTTC. The rearrangement links TRBV6-6 to TRBJ1-2; D is ambiguous. V shed 0 bases and J shed 7 bases, with 3 bases lying between them. The germline V gene has CDR1 MNHNY and CDR2 SVGAGI (reference sequence). This CDR3 has 11 residues.

This sequence joins TRBV7-2 and TRBJ1-5; the D gene is possibly TRBD1 (5 bases). Per the germline V gene, CDR1 is SGHTA and CDR2 is FQGNSA. Trimming took off 4 bases at V and 2 bases at J, with 15 bases between the two ends. This CDR3 has 16 amino acids. CDR3 in DNA: TGTGCCAGCAGCTGGGGCGGCATGGGTGGCAATCAGCCCCAGCATTTT. It codes for CASSWGGMGGNQPQHF.

The genes are TRBV18 and TRBJ2-5; 9 bases are a match to TRBD1. The germline V gene has CDR1 KGHSH and CDR2 LQKENI. There are 14 residues in the CDR3. The junction had 2 bases not matched to a gene; V was cut back by 1 base and J by 5 bases. CDR3 protein: CASSPRQGDETQYF. The CDR3 nucleotides read TGTGCCAGCTCACCACGACAGGGGGACGAGACCCAGTACTTC.

The chain links TRBV7-8 to TRBJ2-2; D perhaps matches TRBD1 (6 bases). V dropped 2 bases and J dropped 5 bases, with 12 bases sitting between them. Germline V gene data show CDR1 as SGHVS and CDR2 as FQNEAQ. CDR3 length: 15 amino acids. CDR3 in amino acids: CASSLRQGSTGELFF. The CDR3 nucleotides read TGTGCCAGCAGCTTAAGGCAGGGGTCGACCGGGGAGCTGTTTTTT.

The DNA for the CDR3 is TGTGCCAGCAGTTTATACAGGGGGTCTGGCTACACCTTC. It specifies CASSLYRGSGYTF. The chain joins TRBV27 to TRBJ1-2; 8 bases map to TRBD1. With V trimmed by 1 base and J by 7 bases, 2 bases remained unmatched. CDR1 and CDR2 from the germline V gene are MNHEY and SMNVEV (reference sequence). CDR3 length equals 13 residues.

The chain recombines TRBV11-3 with TRBJ1-6; perhaps TRBD1 as D (6 bases). CDR3 length equals 13 residues. Trimming removed 5 bases at V and 7 bases at J, with 9 bases between. Germline lookup yields CDR1 SGHNT and CDR2 YENEEA. The CDR3 DNA follows: TGTGCCAGCAGCCCAGGACAGAATTCACCCCTCCACTTT. Translation: CASSPGQNSPLHF.

The chain carries TRBV9 and TRBJ2-2, with 9 bases fitting TRBD2. After removal of 0 bases from V and 6 bases from J, the junction contained 9 bases not matched to a gene. From germline, CDR1 is SGDLS and CDR2 YYNGEE. CDR3 size: 17 residues. The CDR3 sequence: CASSVGPTRGGPGELFF. In DNA, the CDR3 is TGTGCCAGCAGCGTAGGCCCCACGCGGGGGGGCCCCGGGGAGCTGTTTTTT.

The chain recombines TRBV5-1 with TRBJ1-1; TRBD1 might be the D (6 bases). This CDR3 region has 13 residues. V gave up 7 bases and J gave up 0 bases, with 10 bases separating them. The germline gives CDR1 SGHRS, CDR2 YFSETQ. The CDR3 loop is CASGRGMNTEAFF. CDR3 bases: TGCGCCAGCGGCAGGGGTATGAACACTGAAGCTTTCTTT.

This clone was detected once. The J gene is TRBJ2-3, the V gene TRBV5-5; D call uncertain. The CDR3 consists of 12 residues. Germline V gene data show CDR1 as SGHKS and CDR2 as YYEKEE (reference sequence). V shed 0 bases and J shed 11 bases, with 10 bases lying between them. The CDR3 bases are TGTGCCAGCAGCTTGGGGGCCCAGAAGCAGTATTTT. Protein sequence: CASSLGAQKQYF.

The chain uses TRBV2 and TRBJ2-7; TRBD1 aligns across 9 bases. V was clipped by 3 bases and J by 3 bases; unmatched bases: 3. The V gene's germline CDR1 is SNHLY and CDR2 FYNNEI. This CDR3 is built from 14 residues. CDR3 loop: CASSEQGQGYEQYF. The CDR3 DNA reads TGTGCCAGCAGTGAGCAGGGACAGGGCTACGAGCAGTACTTC.